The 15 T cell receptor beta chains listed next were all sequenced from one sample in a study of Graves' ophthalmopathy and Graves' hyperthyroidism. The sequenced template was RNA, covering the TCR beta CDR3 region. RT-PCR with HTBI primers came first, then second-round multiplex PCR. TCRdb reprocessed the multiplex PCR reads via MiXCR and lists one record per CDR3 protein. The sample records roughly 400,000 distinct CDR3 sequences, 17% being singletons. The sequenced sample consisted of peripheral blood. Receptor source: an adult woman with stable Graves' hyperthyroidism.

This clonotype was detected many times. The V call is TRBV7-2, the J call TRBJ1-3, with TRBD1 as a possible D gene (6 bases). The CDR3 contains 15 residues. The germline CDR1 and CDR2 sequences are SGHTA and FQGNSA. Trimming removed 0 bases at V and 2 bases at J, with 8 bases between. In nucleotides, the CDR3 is TGTGCCAGCAGCTTAGCGTCAGGGGCTGGAAACACCATATATTTT. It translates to CASSLASGAGNTIYF.

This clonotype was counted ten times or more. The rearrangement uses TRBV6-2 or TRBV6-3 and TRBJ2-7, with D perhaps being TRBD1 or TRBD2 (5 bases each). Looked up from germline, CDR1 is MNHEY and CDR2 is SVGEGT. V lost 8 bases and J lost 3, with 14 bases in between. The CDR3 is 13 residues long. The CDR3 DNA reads TGTGCCAGCCACTACGGGGACGTCTACGAGCAGTACTTC. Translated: CASHYGDVYEQYF.

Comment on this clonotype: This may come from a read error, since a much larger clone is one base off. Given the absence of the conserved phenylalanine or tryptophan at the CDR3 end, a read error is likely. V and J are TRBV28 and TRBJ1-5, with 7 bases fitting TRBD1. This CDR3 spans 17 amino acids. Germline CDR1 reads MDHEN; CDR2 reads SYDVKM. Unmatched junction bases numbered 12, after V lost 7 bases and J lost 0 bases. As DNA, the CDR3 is TGTGCCAGCACCCGAACACAGGGGCTTTATAGCAATCAGCCCCAGCATCTT. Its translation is CASTRTQGLYSNQPQHL.

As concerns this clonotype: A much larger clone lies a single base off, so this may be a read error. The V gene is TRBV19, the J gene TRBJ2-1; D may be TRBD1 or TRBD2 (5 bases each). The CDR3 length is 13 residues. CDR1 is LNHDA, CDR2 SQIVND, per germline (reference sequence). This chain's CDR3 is CASSIVVGDEKFF. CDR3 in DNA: TGTGCCAGTAGTATAGTTGTGGGGGATGAGAAGTTCTTC.

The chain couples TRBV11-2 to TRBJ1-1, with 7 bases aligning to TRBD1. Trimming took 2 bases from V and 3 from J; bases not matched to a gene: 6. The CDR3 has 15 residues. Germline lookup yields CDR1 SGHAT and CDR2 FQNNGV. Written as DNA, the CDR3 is TGTGCCAGCAGCTTAATTGCAGGGGGGGACACTGAAGCTTTCTTT. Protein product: CASSLIAGGDTEAFF.

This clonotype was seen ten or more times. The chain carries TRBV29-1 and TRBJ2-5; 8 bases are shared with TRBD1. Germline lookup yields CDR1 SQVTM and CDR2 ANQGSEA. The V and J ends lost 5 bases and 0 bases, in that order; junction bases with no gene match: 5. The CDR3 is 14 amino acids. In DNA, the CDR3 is TGCAGCGTTTCAGGGGGCGGCCACCAAGAGACCCAGTACTTC. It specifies CSVSGGGHQETQYF.

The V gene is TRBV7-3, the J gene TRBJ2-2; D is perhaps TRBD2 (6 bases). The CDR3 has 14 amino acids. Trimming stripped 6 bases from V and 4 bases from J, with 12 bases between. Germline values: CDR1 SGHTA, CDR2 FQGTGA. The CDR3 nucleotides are TGTGCCAGCAGTCTGACTAGGGCCACCGGGGAGCTGTTTTTT. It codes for CASSLTRATGELFF. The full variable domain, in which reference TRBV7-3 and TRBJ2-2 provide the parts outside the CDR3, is GAGVSQTPSNKVTEKGKYVELRCDPISGHTALYWYRQSLGQGPEFLIYFQGTGAADDSGLPNDRFFAVRPEGSVSTLKIQRTERGDSAVYLCASSLTRATGELFFGEGSRLTVL.

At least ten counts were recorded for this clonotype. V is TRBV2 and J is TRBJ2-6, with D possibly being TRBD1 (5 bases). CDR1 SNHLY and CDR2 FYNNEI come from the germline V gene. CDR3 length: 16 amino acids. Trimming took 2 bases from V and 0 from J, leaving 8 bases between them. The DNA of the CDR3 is TGTGCCAGCAGTGAATTGGGGCGCTCTGGGGCCAACGTCCTGACTTTC. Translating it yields CASSELGRSGANVLTF.

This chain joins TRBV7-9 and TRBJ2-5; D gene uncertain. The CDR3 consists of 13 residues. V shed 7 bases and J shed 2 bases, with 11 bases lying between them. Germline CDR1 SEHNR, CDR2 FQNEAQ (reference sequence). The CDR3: CASKVGVQETQYF. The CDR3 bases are TGTGCCAGCAAGGTTGGGGTACAAGAGACCCAGTACTTC.

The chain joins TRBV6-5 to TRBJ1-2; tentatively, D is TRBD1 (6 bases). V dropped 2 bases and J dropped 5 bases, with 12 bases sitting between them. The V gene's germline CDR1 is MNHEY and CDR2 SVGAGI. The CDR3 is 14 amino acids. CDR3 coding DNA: TGTGCCAGCAGTTACATGACTCAGGGGTATGGCTACACCTTC. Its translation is CASSYMTQGYGYTF.

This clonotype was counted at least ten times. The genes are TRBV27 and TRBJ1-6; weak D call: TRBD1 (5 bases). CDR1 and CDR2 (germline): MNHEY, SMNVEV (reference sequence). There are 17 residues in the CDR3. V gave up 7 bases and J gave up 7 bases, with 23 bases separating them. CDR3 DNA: TGTGCCAGCAATCCCAAGGGGCGGCAGATGATGAATTCACCCCTCCACTTT. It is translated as CASNPKGRQMMNSPLHF.

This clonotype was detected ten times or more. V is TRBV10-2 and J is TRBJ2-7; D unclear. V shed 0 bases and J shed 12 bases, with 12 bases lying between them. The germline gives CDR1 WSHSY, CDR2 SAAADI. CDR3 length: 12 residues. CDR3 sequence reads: CASSESRPPRYF. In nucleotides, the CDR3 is TGCGCCAGCAGTGAGTCCCGGCCCCCAAGGTACTTC.

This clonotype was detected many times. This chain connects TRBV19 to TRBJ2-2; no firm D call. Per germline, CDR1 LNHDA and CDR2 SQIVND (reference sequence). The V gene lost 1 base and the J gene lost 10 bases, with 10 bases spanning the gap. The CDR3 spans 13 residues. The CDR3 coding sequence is TGTGCCAGTAGTATAGGACGCCCGACGGAGCTGTTTTTT. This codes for CASSIGRPTELFF. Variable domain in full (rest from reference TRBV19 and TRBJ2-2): DGGITQSPKYLFRKEGQNVTLSCEQNLNHDAMYWYRQDPGQGLRLIYYSQIVNDFQKGDIAEGYSVSREKKESFPLTVTSAQKNPTAFYLCASSIGRPTELFFGEGSRLTVL.

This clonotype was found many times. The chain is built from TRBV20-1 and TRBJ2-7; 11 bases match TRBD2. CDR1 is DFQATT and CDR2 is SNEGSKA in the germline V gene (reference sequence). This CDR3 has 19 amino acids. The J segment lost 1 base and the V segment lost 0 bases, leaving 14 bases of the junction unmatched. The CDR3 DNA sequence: TGCAGTGCTAGAGATCTTGGAGGTCTAGCGGGGGGCCCATCCTACGAGCAGTACTTC. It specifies CSARDLGGLAGGPSYEQYF.

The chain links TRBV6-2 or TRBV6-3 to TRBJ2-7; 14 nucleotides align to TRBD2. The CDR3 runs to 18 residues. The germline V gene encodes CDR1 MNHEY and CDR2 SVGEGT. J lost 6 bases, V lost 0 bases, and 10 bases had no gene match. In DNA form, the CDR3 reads TGTGCCAGCAGTTACTCGGGACTAGCGGGAGCGTATCTGTTCGAGCAGTACTTC. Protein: CASSYSGLAGAYLFEQYF.